This T cell receptor (beta chain) came from a study of graft-versus-host responses after intestinal transplantation. Study as a whole: Every recipient underwent anti-thymocyte globulin induction, then tacrolimus and steroids for two to four years.

Germline V CDR1 and CDR2: SGHTA, FQGTGA. The CDR3 has 14 amino acids. With 5 bases removed from V and 0 bases from J, the gap between germline ends came to 9 bases. Produced via immunoSEQ multiplex PCR; TCRdb's table is partial and in-frame only. The table records 100,000 or so clones, more than 75% of them present only once. Study-wide results and caveats: Where graft-donor T cell macrochimerism was present, patients had high graft-versus-host to host-versus-graft clonal ratios in allografts. Peak circulating GvH clone levels were associated with early post-transplant HvG declines. Some GvH clones appeared in ileal mucosa or blood before recipient bone marrow.

Worth noting for this clone: Its antigen remains unidentified.

The gene calls are TRBV7-3 and TRBJ2-3; D call uncertain. This clonotype originated in a human donor who was the organ donor for an intestinal transplant. The source material was unstimulated CD4+ T cells sorted from spleen or lymph node cells, sampled before transplant. CDR3 loop: CASSALGSTDTQYF. The CDR3, as DNA: TGTGCCAGCAGCGCCTTGGGTAGCACAGATACGCAGTATTTT.